A selection of T cell receptor beta chains follows, all from one sample in a study of lymphopenia after photon versus proton radiotherapy. The data were produced by immunoSEQ multiplex PCR, yet TCRdb's version contains in-frame clones alone and is incomplete. The sample includes roughly 30,000 clones, around 81% seen only once; the top ten take less than 35%. The material sequenced was peripheral blood, taken from a patient treated with photon-based radiotherapy. Receptors originate from a man aged 50 or older with gastric cancer. Both conserved end residues are part of each CDR3. The D gene is left open where the match is weak. Some rows mark clone size as missing; the rest say once, few, many or name a class of expanded clone.

D: NA; J: TRBJ2-4; size: NA; V: TRBV5-1; DNA: TGCGCCAGCAGCTTGGCCCTGGGTACCAAAAACATTCAGTACTTC; CDR3: CASSLALGTKNIQYF
D: NA; J: TRBJ2-5; size: NA; V: TRBV7-8; DNA: TGTGCCAGCAGCTTAGGAAGGCAGCAAGAGACCCAGTACTTC; CDR3: CASSLGRQQETQYF
D: TRBD2; J: TRBJ2-1; size: NA; V: TRBV6-1; DNA: TGTGCCAGCGCAATTTTCCCGGGAGGGGGGCTCTTC; CDR3: CASAIFPGGGLF
D: NA; J: TRBJ1-3; size: once; V: TRBV30; DNA: TGTGCCTGGAGTCCCCCAATGTTCTCTGGAAACACCATATATTTT; CDR3: CAWSPPMFSGNTIYF
D: NA; J: TRBJ2-1; size: once; V: TRBV6-6; DNA: TGTGCCAGCAGTACCGGGACGCCACGTAATGAGCAGTTCTTC; CDR3: CASSTGTPRNEQFF
D: NA; J: TRBJ1-1; size: NA; V: TRBV10-3; DNA: TGTGCCATCAACCCATCACAGAACACTGAAGCTTTCTTT; CDR3: CAINPSQNTEAFF
D: NA; J: TRBJ1-6; size: NA; V: TRBV5-1; DNA: TGCGCCAGCAGCTTTTGGGGACCAAATTCACCCCTCCACTTT; CDR3: CASSFWGPNSPLHF
D: NA; J: TRBJ2-1; size: NA; V: TRBV6-1; DNA: TGTGCCAGCAGTGTTCAAACAGAGTACAATGAGCAGTTCTTC; CDR3: CASSVQTEYNEQFF
D: NA; J: TRBJ1-6; size: NA; V: TRBV5-5; DNA: TGTGCCAGCAGCTTGGTTCAGGGTCGATATTCACCCCTCCACTTT; CDR3: CASSLVQGRYSPLHF
D: NA; J: TRBJ2-2; size: NA; V: TRBV27; DNA: TGTGCCAGCAGTTTCTTGAGCGCCGGGGAGCTGTTTTTT; CDR3: CASSFLSAGELFF
D: NA; J: TRBJ2-1; size: NA; V: TRBV7-6; DNA: TGTGCCAGCAGCAGTCTTTTGACAGGGAGGAATGAGCAGTTCTTC; CDR3: CASSSLLTGRNEQFF
D: NA; J: TRBJ1-4; size: few; V: TRBV29-1; DNA: TGCAGCGTTGAAGGTTCAGGGGTTGACGAAAAACTGTTTTTT; CDR3: CSVEGSGVDEKLFF
D: NA; J: TRBJ1-2; size: NA; V: TRBV5-1; DNA: TGCGCCAGCAGCTTGGTGGCGGATTCTAACTATGGCTACACCTTC; CDR3: CASSLVADSNYGYTF
D: NA; J: TRBJ2-1; size: NA; V: TRBV2; DNA: TGTGCCAGCAGCGCCCCTCGATACAATGAGCAGTTCTTC; CDR3: CASSAPRYNEQFF
D: NA; J: TRBJ2-5; size: NA; V: TRBV2; DNA: TGTGCCAGCAGTGAAGCCCCGGTTCAAGAGACCCAGTACTTC; CDR3: CASSEAPVQETQYF
D: TRBD2; J: TRBJ2-1; size: NA; V: TRBV5-8; DNA: TGTGCCAGCAGCTTGGCCTTAGCGGGCCACAATGAGCAGTTCTTC; CDR3: CASSLALAGHNEQFF
D: NA; J: TRBJ1-1; size: NA; V: TRBV5-6; DNA: TGTGCCAGCAGGGCCGGACCTACTGAAGCTTTCTTT; CDR3: CASRAGPTEAFF
D: NA; J: TRBJ1-6; size: NA; V: TRBV5-6; DNA: TGTGCCAGCAGCTTGGTCGGGACGAATTCACCCCTCCACTTT; CDR3: CASSLVGTNSPLHF
D: NA; J: TRBJ1-2; size: few; V: TRBV5-1; DNA: TGCGCCAGCAGCTTGGGAACAGGGTGGGGCTACACCTTC; CDR3: CASSLGTGWGYTF
D: NA; J: TRBJ2-7; size: NA; V: TRBV7-6; DNA: TGTGCCAGCAGCTTAGCGACTGGCGCCTACGAGCAGTACTTC; CDR3: CASSLATGAYEQYF
D: NA; J: TRBJ2-1; size: NA; V: TRBV11-2; DNA: TGTGCCAGCAGCCAAACCGTTGGGGGTTCCTACAATGAGCAGTTCTTC; CDR3: CASSQTVGGSYNEQFF
D: TRBD1; J: TRBJ1-1; size: NA; V: TRBV6-1; DNA: TGTGCCAACGACGGACAGGGGAACACTGAAGCTTTCTTT; CDR3: CANDGQGNTEAFF
D: NA; J: TRBJ2-5; size: NA; V: TRBV6-1; DNA: TGTGCCAGCATAGATCTCGGCGGACACGGGGAGACCCAGTACTTC; CDR3: CASIDLGGHGETQYF
D: NA; J: TRBJ1-2; size: many; V: TRBV11-2; DNA: TGTGCCAGCAGCTTATCAGGGGTCTATGGCTACACCTTC; CDR3: CASSLSGVYGYTF
D: NA; J: TRBJ2-1; size: NA; V: TRBV4-2; DNA: TGTGCCAGCAGCCAAGGTGGGGGGTATGAGCAGTTCTTC; CDR3: CASSQGGGYEQFF
D: TRBD1; J: TRBJ1-2; size: NA; V: TRBV6-6; DNA: TGTGCCAGCAGTCTGACAGGGGCAAACTATGGCTACACCTTC; CDR3: CASSLTGANYGYTF
D: TRBD1; J: TRBJ1-1; size: NA; V: TRBV6-5; DNA: TGTGCCAGCAGCTATGACAGGGGGAACACTGAAGCTTTCTTT; CDR3: CASSYDRGNTEAFF
D: TRBD1; J: TRBJ1-2; size: NA; V: TRBV9; DNA: TGTGCCAGCAGCCTCCGACAGGGTTCGTCGTATGGCTACACCTTC; CDR3: CASSLRQGSSYGYTF
D: TRBD1; J: TRBJ2-7; size: NA; V: TRBV19; DNA: TGTGCCAGTAGTAAACAGGGGGTCCACGAGCAGTACTTC; CDR3: CASSKQGVHEQYF
D: TRBD2; J: TRBJ2-3; size: NA; V: TRBV10-2; DNA: TGCGCCAGCAGAACTAGCGGGGGTTCAGATACGCAGTATTTT; CDR3: CASRTSGGSDTQYF
D: NA; J: TRBJ1-2; size: NA; V: TRBV5-1; DNA: TGCGCCAGCAGCTTGGGAGGTAACTATGGCTACACCTTC; CDR3: CASSLGGNYGYTF
D: TRBD2; J: TRBJ2-1; size: NA; V: TRBV19; DNA: TGTGCCAGTAGTAGGTCTAGCGGGGGATACAATGAGCAGTTCTTC; CDR3: CASSRSSGGYNEQFF
D: TRBD1; J: TRBJ1-2; size: NA; V: TRBV30; DNA: TGTGCCAGCACAGGGGAAGGCTATGGCTACACCTTC; CDR3: CASTGEGYGYTF
D: NA; J: TRBJ1-4; size: NA; V: TRBV19; DNA: TGTGCCAGTAGTATAGTCGCGGAAAAACTGTTTTTT; CDR3: CASSIVAEKLFF
D: NA; J: TRBJ2-3; size: NA; V: TRBV19; DNA: TGTGCCAGTACCCACCCCAGCCGCCCAGATACGCAGTATTTT; CDR3: CASTHPSRPDTQYF
D: TRBD1; J: TRBJ1-2; size: NA; V: TRBV7-9; DNA: TGTGCCAGCAACGCTCCAGGGGGCTATGGCTACACCTTC; CDR3: CASNAPGGYGYTF
D: NA; J: TRBJ1-1; size: NA; V: TRBV27; DNA: TGTGCCAGCAGTCGGCAGGTGAACACTGAAGCTTTCTTT; CDR3: CASSRQVNTEAFF
D: NA; J: TRBJ1-2; size: NA; V: TRBV6-1; DNA: TGTGCCAGCAGGAGGGGTGCCTATGGCTACACCTTC; CDR3: CASRRGAYGYTF
D: NA; J: TRBJ2-3; size: NA; V: TRBV19; DNA: TGTGCCAGTAGTATAGGGTCCACAGATACGCAGTATTTT; CDR3: CASSIGSTDTQYF
D: TRBD2; J: TRBJ2-2; size: NA; V: TRBV9; DNA: TGTGCCAGCACCCCGTTACGGGGGGGGTTCGCGAACACCGGGGAGCTGTTTTTT; CDR3: CASTPLRGGFANTGELFF
D: NA; J: TRBJ2-3; size: NA; V: TRBV7-9; DNA: TGTGCCAGCAGCTTAGCGCTGGGGTCAGATACGCAGTATTTT; CDR3: CASSLALGSDTQYF
D: NA; J: TRBJ2-1; size: NA; V: TRBV2; DNA: TGTGCCAGCAGAAGACAGGTGGTCAACAATGAGCAGTTCTTC; CDR3: CASRRQVVNNEQFF
D: NA; J: TRBJ2-3; size: NA; V: TRBV11-2; DNA: TGTGCCAGCAGCTTCAGAGTGCATACGCAGTATTTT; CDR3: CASSFRVHTQYF
D: NA; J: TRBJ2-1; size: once; V: TRBV19; DNA: TGTGCCAGTAGTATGGGCAGGTACAATGAGCAGTTCTTC; CDR3: CASSMGRYNEQFF
D: NA; J: TRBJ2-3; size: NA; V: TRBV7-8; DNA: TGTGCCAGCAGCCGGGTGGGCACAGATACGCAGTATTTT; CDR3: CASSRVGTDTQYF
D: NA; J: TRBJ2-3; size: NA; V: TRBV21-1; DNA: TGTGCCAGCAGCAAAGACCCACCGGTGGGTACGCAGTATTTT; CDR3: CASSKDPPVGTQYF